The 25 T cell receptor beta chains listed next were all sequenced from one sample in a study of T cells in women clearing cervical HPV infection. TCRdb keeps only in-frame clones here, not all; method: immunoSEQ multiplex PCR. This table lists 42,000 or so clones. The sample consisted of blood buffy coat. The receptors were sampled from a woman between 18 and 75 years old with a cervical HPV16 infection that either progressed to CIN3+ or cleared (not recorded which).

In regard to this clone: Read coverage stops 3 residues before the CDR3 terminus; the germline J gene supplies the remainder. The gene calls are TRBV19 and TRBJ1-5; 8 bases are a match to TRBD1. Germline CDR1 is LNHDA and CDR2 is SQIVND (reference sequence). V shed 4 bases, J shed 2 bases, and the junction held 4 bases outside the gene matches. This CDR3 has 15 residues. This chain's CDR3 is CASSRTGTGNQPQHF. The DNA read from the CDR3 is TGTGCCAGTAGTAGGACAGGGACGGGCAATCAGCCC. Using reference TRBV19 and TRBJ1-5 for the parts outside the CDR3, the full variable domain is DGGITQSPKYLFRKEGQNVTLSCEQNLNHDAMYWYRQDPGQGLRLIYYSQIVNDFQKGDIAEGYSVSREKKESFPLTVTSAQKNPTAFYLCASSRTGTGNQPQHFGDGTRLSIL.

About this clone itself: The missing CDR3 end, 3 residues past where the read stops, is filled in from the germline J gene. This rearrangement joins TRBV5-1 to TRBJ1-1, with 7 bases fitting TRBD1. After removal of 2 bases from V and 1 base from J, the junction contained 5 bases not matched to a gene. CDR1 is SGHRS, CDR2 YFSETQ, per germline. The CDR3 runs 15 residues. CDR3 loop: CASSLQGKQNTEAFF. Partial CDR3 DNA: TGCGCCAGCAGCTTACAGGGGAAGCAGAACACTGAA.

Worth noting for this clone: From the germline J gene comes the end of the CDR3, since the read stops 3 residues before it. The chain uses TRBV2 and TRBJ1-3, with D maybe TRBD1 (5 bases). This CDR3 comprises 14 residues. Per the germline V gene, CDR1 is SNHLY and CDR2 is FYNNEI. Trimming shortened V by 2 bases and J by 1 base, and 6 bases separated the two germline ends. CDR3 region: CASSEQGSGNTIYF. CDR3 bases read: TGTGCCAGCAGTGAACAGGGATCTGGAAACACC.

On this clone itself: The DNA ends 3 residues before the CDR3 does, and the rest of the CDR3 is filled in from the germline J gene. V and J are TRBV20-1 and TRBJ2-3; D ambiguous. The CDR3 is 11 amino acids. Germline CDR1 is DFQATT and CDR2 is SNEGSKA (reference sequence). V dropped 4 bases and J dropped 5 bases, with 7 bases sitting between them. The sequenced part of the CDR3 DNA is TGCAGTGCTATACCGGGAGATACG. This gives the protein CSAIPGDT. The entire CDR3 protein reads CSAIPGDTQYF.

Concerning this clone: The read stops 3 residues short of the end of the CDR3; the missing end is completed from the germline J gene. The chain combines TRBV20-1 with TRBJ1-4, with D possibly matching TRBD1 (6 bases). CDR3 length: 16 residues. Germline-derived CDR1 and CDR2 are DFQATT and SNEGSKA (reference sequence). V was shortened by 6 bases and J by 4 bases, with 21 bases between the two germline ends. The sequenced part of the CDR3 DNA is TGCAGTGCCCGTAAGGGGGGGGACTCCCTTAATGAAAAA. Translation: CSARKGGDSLNEK. The entire CDR3 protein reads CSARKGGDSLNEKLFF.

A note on this clone: The CDR3 is cut off 3 residues early in the read; its end comes from the germline J gene. J is TRBJ2-3 and V is TRBV2; 10 nucleotides match TRBD2. Germline assignment: CDR1 SNHLY and CDR2 FYNNEI. Losses at the gene ends were 5 bases for V and 0 bases for J; bases not matched to a gene: 5. The CDR3 runs 16 residues. The sequenced CDR3 bases are TGTGCCAGCAGTCCGGGACTAGCGACTAGCACAGATACG. Protein: CASSPGLATSTDT. The entire CDR3 protein is CASSPGLATSTDTQYF.

Comments on this clone: The observed sequence ends 3 residues before the CDR3 terminus, with the missing tail filled in from the germline J gene. The V and J genes are TRBV6-1 and TRBJ2-7; 7 nucleotides match TRBD2. The germline V gene encodes CDR1 MNHNS and CDR2 SASEGT. The CDR3 is made up of 16 amino acids. The V and J ends lost 4 bases and 1 base, in that order; junction bases with no gene match: 10. The CDR3 loop is CASSGAAGFGSYEQYF. CDR3 DNA (partial): TGTGCCAGCAGTGGGGCAGCGGGGTTCGGATCCTACGAG.

Note on this clone: The CDR3 is cut off 3 residues early in the read; its end comes from the germline J gene. The rearrangement links TRBV13 to TRBJ2-5; a possible D gene is TRBD1 (6 bases). The CDR3 is 14 residues long. V gave up 8 bases and J gave up 7 bases, with 20 bases separating them. Germline V gives CDR1 PRHDT, CDR2 FYEKMQ (reference sequence). CDR3: CASAETRGSGTQYF. Incomplete CDR3 DNA: TGTGCCAGCGCCGAGACCAGGGGTAGTGGGACC.

In the case of this clone: The read ends 3 residues early relative to the CDR3; the germline J gene fills the gap. The rearrangement uses TRBV2 and TRBJ1-1, with a weak D call TRBD1 (5 bases). V lost 1 base to trimming and J lost 4 bases, with 13 bases between them. Germline V gives CDR1 SNHLY, CDR2 FYNNEI. The CDR3 is 15 residues long. The CDR3 sequence is CASSEGQGGFTEAFF. The covered CDR3 bases are TGTGCCAGCAGTGAAGGGCAGGGCGGTTTCACTGAA.

For this clone: The read comes to an end 3 residues before the CDR3 does, leaving the germline J gene to fill in the end. V is TRBV7-9 and J is TRBJ2-6; the D gene is possibly TRBD1 (6 bases). This CDR3 contains 15 residues. CDR1 SEHNR and CDR2 FQNEAQ come from the germline V gene (reference sequence). V lost 6 bases and J 4 bases, leaving 13 bases between the germline ends. The CDR3 reads CASSATGSGANVLTF. CDR3 bases read: TGTGCCAGCAGTGCCACAGGGTCCGGGGCCAACGTC.

Points on this clone: The read ends 3 residues early relative to the CDR3; the germline J gene fills the gap. The chain links TRBV5-1 to TRBJ2-5; 9 bases fit TRBD1. This CDR3 is 15 amino acids long. Germline V CDR1 and CDR2: SGHRS, YFSETQ. V shed 4 bases, J shed 5 bases, and the junction held 9 bases outside the gene matches. This CDR3 reads CASSPGTGRMETQYF. CDR3 DNA (partial): TGCGCCAGCAGCCCGGGGACAGGGCGGATGGAGACC.

A remark on this clone: The read is 3 residues too short to cover the CDR3 end, so that end is filled in from the germline J gene. The sample holds other DNA sequences that translate to the same CDR3. V usage is TRBV5-1 and J usage is TRBJ2-5, with 8 bases lining up with TRBD2. Germline values: CDR1 SGHRS, CDR2 YFSETQ. This CDR3 region has 14 residues. Germline trimming cut 0 bases from V and 2 bases from J; bases unmatched to any gene: 0. Partial CDR3 DNA: TGCGCCAGCAGCTTGGCGGGGGGGCAAGAGACC. It encodes CASSLAGGQET. In full, the CDR3 is CASSLAGGQETQYF.

Points on this clone: The read falls 3 residues short of the CDR3 end, and the missing part is taken from the germline J gene. V and J are TRBV18 and TRBJ2-3; 11 positions match TRBD1. This CDR3 has 16 residues. V gave up 4 bases and J gave up 5 bases; unmatched junction bases: 8. CDR1 KGHSH and CDR2 LQKENI come from the germline V gene. The part of the CDR3 DNA that was read is TGTGCCAGCTCACGTACCGGACAGGGGGCGAGAGATACG. Protein product: CASSRTGQGARDT. From start to end, the CDR3 is CASSRTGQGARDTQYF.

A note on this clone: Read data end 3 residues before the CDR3 end; the end is taken from the germline J gene. J is TRBJ1-2 and V is TRBV19; the match to TRBD1 covers 7 bases. This CDR3 is built from 15 residues. Germline assignment: CDR1 LNHDA and CDR2 SQIVND (reference sequence). V was clipped by 4 bases and J by 3 bases; unmatched bases: 8. The CDR3 reads CASSTQGRDDYGYTF. The CDR3 DNA, read in part, is TGTGCCAGTAGTACACAGGGGCGCGACGACTATGGC.

The covered CDR3 bases are TGCGCCAGCAGTGCAACAGGGGACGGC. Its translation is CASSATGDG. The entire CDR3 protein reads CASSATGDGYTF. V gene TRBV10-1 combines with J gene TRBJ1-2, with 7 positions matching TRBD1. Coverage ceases 3 residues before the CDR3 finishes, and the germline J gene fills in the end. The CDR3 runs 12 residues. The germline CDR1 and CDR2 sequences are WNHNN and SYGVQD (reference sequence).

The chain's CDR3 is CASSLAGGTDTQYF. The CDR3 bases that were read are TGTGCCAGCAGCTTAGCGGGGGGGACAGATACG. The V and J genes are TRBV7-3 and TRBJ2-3; 9 positions agree with TRBD2. Read data end 3 residues before the CDR3 end; the end is taken from the germline J gene. Germline CDR1 SGHTA, CDR2 FQGTGA. J lost 3 bases, V lost 2 bases, and 0 bases had no gene match. CDR3 size: 14 residues.

Measured by frequency, this clone is medium-sized. The read terminates 3 residues before the CDR3 end, so the remaining end is supplied by the germline J gene. V usage is TRBV3-1 (or the pseudogene TRBV3-2) and J usage is TRBJ2-7, with D tentatively TRBD1 (6 bases). V dropped 6 bases and J dropped 4 bases, with 13 bases sitting between them. The CDR3 is made up of 13 amino acids. Per germline, CDR1 LGHDT and CDR2 YNNKEL (reference sequence). The CDR3 is CASRDSIFYEQYF. Incomplete CDR3 DNA: TGTGCCAGCAGGGACAGTATTTTTTACGAG.

On this clone: The read halts 3 residues ahead of the CDR3 end, with the missing end drawn from the germline J gene. The V gene is TRBV2, the J gene TRBJ2-7; D not resolved. Germline lookup yields CDR1 SNHLY and CDR2 FYNNEI. V lost 4 bases, J lost 6 bases, and 19 bases lay in between. The CDR3 is 15 residues long. CDR3 DNA (partial): TGTGCCAGCAGTGTCCTAAGAGATGGGCAGCCCGAG. Protein product: CASSVLRDGQPE. In full, the CDR3 is CASSVLRDGQPEQYF.

The covered CDR3 bases are TGTGCCAGCAGCCCCCGACAGGGTTTGAACACTGAA. This codes for CASSPRQGLNTE. The whole CDR3 reads CASSPRQGLNTEAFF. The chain joins TRBV7-9 to TRBJ1-1, with TRBD1 matching 7 bases. The read stops 3 residues short of the end of the CDR3; the missing end is completed from the germline J gene. Trimming took 5 bases from V and 0 from J; bases not matched to a gene: 6. This CDR3 is built from 15 residues. Germline CDR1 and CDR2: SEHNR and FQNEAQ (reference sequence).

Concerning this clone itself: Sequencing ends 3 residues short of the CDR3 end; the germline J gene provides the rest. This chain connects TRBV2 to TRBJ2-2, with 9 positions matching TRBD2. The V segment lost 0 bases and the J segment 4 bases; nucleotides outside the gene matches: 6. Germline V CDR1 and CDR2: SNHLY, FYNNEI. This CDR3 is built from 17 residues. The sequenced CDR3 bases are TGTGCCAGCAGTGAAGCCCCGGGACTAGCATCCACCGGGGAG. Encoded protein: CASSEAPGLASTGE. The whole CDR3 is CASSEAPGLASTGELFF. Supplemented by reference TRBV2 and TRBJ2-2, the full variable domain reads EPEVTQTPSHQVTQMGQEVILRCVPISNHLYFYWYRQILGQKVEFLVSFYNNEISEKSEIFDDQFSVERPDGSNFTLKIRSTKLEDSAMYFCASSEAPGLASTGELFFGEGSRLTVL.

To note about this clone: With the read ending 3 residues before the CDR3 end, the germline J gene is used to fill in that end. The chain recombines TRBV5-6 with TRBJ1-5; 9 bases are shared with TRBD1. The V gene end was trimmed by 5 bases and the J gene end by 5 bases; junction bases not matched to a gene: 5. In germline, CDR1 is SGHDT, CDR2 YYEEEE. There are 14 residues in the CDR3. The CDR3 bases that were read are TGTGCCAGCAGTTACAGGGGGCGCGATCAGCCC. This translates into CASSYRGRDQP. Given in full, the CDR3 is CASSYRGRDQPQHF. Full variable domain (missing parts from reference TRBV5-6 and TRBJ1-5): DAGVTQSPTHLIKTRGQQVTLRCSPKSGHDTVSWYQQALGQGPQFIFQYYEEEERQRGNFPDRFSGHQFPNYSSELNVNALLLGDSALYLCASSYRGRDQPQHFGDGTRLSIL.

CDR3 DNA, as far as it was read: TGCAGTGCTAGGGGGGACAGGGGGCAGGATCAGCCC. Amino acid sequence: CSARGDRGQDQP. The entire CDR3 protein is CSARGDRGQDQPQHF. The chain combines TRBV20-1 with TRBJ1-5, with 12 bases that match TRBD1. The read ends 3 residues before the CDR3 terminus; that terminus is restored from the germline J gene. The CDR3 loop spans 15 amino acids. Germline trimming cut 3 bases from V and 5 bases from J; bases unmatched to any gene: 5. Germline V gene data show CDR1 as DFQATT and CDR2 as SNEGSKA (reference sequence).

Of note for this clone: The read comes to an end 3 residues before the CDR3 does, leaving the germline J gene to fill in the end. The V call is TRBV4-1, the J call TRBJ1-2; maybe TRBD1 (6 bases). The ends were cut back, 0 bases at V and 3 bases at J, with 11 bases in the middle. CDR3 length: 15 residues. Germline lookup yields CDR1 MGHRA and CDR2 YSYEKL. The CDR3 DNA, read in part, is TGCGCCAGCAGCCAAGAGGGCAGGGGCGACTATGGC. Translation: CASSQEGRGDYG. In full, the CDR3 is CASSQEGRGDYGYTF.

Notes on this clone: The read stops 3 residues short of the end of the CDR3; the missing end is completed from the germline J gene. The J gene is TRBJ1-6, the V gene TRBV5-1, with a weak D call TRBD1 (5 bases). V dropped 4 bases and J dropped 6 bases, with 11 bases sitting between them. CDR1 is SGHRS, CDR2 YFSETQ, per germline. There are 14 residues in the CDR3. CDR3 sequence reads: CASSEGLTNSPLHF. CDR3 DNA, as far as it was read: TGCGCCAGCAGCGAGGGACTGACTAATTCACCC.

With respect to this clone: Coverage ceases 3 residues before the CDR3 finishes, and the germline J gene fills in the end. The V and J genes are TRBV4-1 and TRBJ2-5; D remains ambiguous. The CDR3 extends over 14 amino acids. Germline assignment: CDR1 MGHRA and CDR2 YSYEKL. The V end lost 0 bases, the J end lost 5 bases, and 10 bases lay between the germline ends. CDR3 bases read: TGCGCCAGCAGCCAAGAATACTCACTGGAGACC. Encoded protein: CASSQEYSLET. The whole CDR3 sequence is CASSQEYSLETQYF.